This is a list of T cell receptor beta chains from one sample in a study of blood T cell repertoires in COVID-19. The table came from immunoSEQ multiplex PCR; TCRdb's copy has only in-frame clones and leaves some out. The sample lists about 220,000 clones; around four fifths were seen once. Sequenced material: peripheral blood. The receptors stem from a man younger than 40 with active or convalescent COVID-19. The conserved cysteine and the conserved F or W are not part of the CDR3 here.

j_call | v_call | cdr3_aa
TRBJ1-5 | TRBV28 | ASSRQGRSQPQH
TRBJ2-1 | TRBV29-1 | SVAWDTTGSEQF
TRBJ1-2 | TRBV24-1 | ATSDGRVRY
TRBJ1-5 | TRBV18 | ASSPSVPNSNQPQH
TRBJ2-2 | TRBV6-5 | ASSYSGGSGTGELF
TRBJ2-1 | TRBV29-1 | SAGTAGRGEQF
TRBJ1-5 | TRBV18 | ASSPQGHSNQPQH
TRBJ2-4 | TRBV30 | AWSPTGMAKNIQY
TRBJ1-3 | TRBV24-1 | ATSDVGQGGNTIY
TRBJ1-6 | TRBV19 | ASHLSSYNSPLH
TRBJ1-1 | TRBV28 | ASNRDYTEAF
TRBJ1-1 | TRBV11-2 | ASSSVKNTEAF
TRBJ2-3 | TRBV30 | AWGKGADTQY
TRBJ1-1 | TRBV6-6 | ASSIKGAVTEAF
TRBJ2-4 | TRBV27 | ASSGDRGKNIQY
TRBJ1-1 | TRBV7-6 | ASSLGDGGNTEAF
TRBJ1-1 | TRBV5-1 | ASSLPGGTEAF
TRBJ1-1 | TRBV29-1 | SVGRGNTEAF
TRBJ1-2 | TRBV2 | ASSRTGGNDGYT
TRBJ2-5 | TRBV3-1/TRBV3-2 | ASSLQGQETQY
TRBJ1-4 | TRBV6-5 | ASSTGTVAEKLF
TRBJ2-7 | TRBV12-3/TRBV12-4 | ASSPGTRREQY
TRBJ2-2 | TRBV28 | ARHQGLAGGGGELF
TRBJ2-7 | TRBV30 | AWSVGTGSYEQY
TRBJ2-7 | TRBV12-3/TRBV12-4 | ASSMTGVYEQY
TRBJ1-1 | TRBV10-3 | AIRERGLGEAF
TRBJ2-1 | TRBV10-3 | AISGSGRGESYNEQF
TRBJ2-3 | TRBV30 | AWSEGETDTQY
TRBJ2-7 | TRBV7-9 | ASSLSYEQY
TRBJ1-3 | TRBV12-3/TRBV12-4 | ASSHTGGDTIY
TRBJ2-5 | TRBV3-1/TRBV3-2 | ASSRAAGGPVRETQY
TRBJ2-5 | TRBV5-4 | ASTPTGEGETQY
TRBJ2-4 | TRBV30 | ALRLAGAKNIQY
TRBJ2-7 | TRBV19 | ASSPFLLAGVSGEQY
TRBJ1-1 | TRBV11-2 | ASSLGTGGRTEAF
TRBJ2-7 | TRBV5-6 | ASSLASSGEQY
TRBJ1-3 | TRBV28 | ASSLQGPSGNTIY
TRBJ2-7 | TRBV2 | ASSEQLAVNYEQY
TRBJ1-5 | TRBV28 | ASRIVQGDNQPQH
TRBJ2-2 | TRBV6-2/TRBV6-3 | ASSRRLGLAGTRTGELF
TRBJ2-7 | TRBV27 | ASSLNPSRGFGEQY
TRBJ2-3 | TRBV7-6 | ASRDRAWDTQY
TRBJ2-1 | TRBV24-1 | ATSEGSSGRAKGEQF
TRBJ2-3 | TRBV4-2 | ASSQEGGNFPDTQY
TRBJ2-1 | TRBV28 | ASSSRGADSYNEQF
TRBJ2-7 | TRBV7-2 | ASSPRTSGSSGEQY
TRBJ1-5 | TRBV5-4 | ASSFWGKDQPQH
TRBJ1-1 | TRBV6-5 | ASSYSGRGTEAF
TRBJ1-6 | TRBV6-5 | ASRDRGNESPLH
TRBJ2-5 | TRBV9 | ASSVGVAEETQY
TRBJ1-4 | TRBV2 | ASGAGTNEKLF
TRBJ2-3 | TRBV19 | ASSIAPDRPDTQY